Reported below is one T cell receptor beta chain. The antigen it binds to is not known. The sample holds no much larger clone one base away, and base qualities are not on file. These data belong to a study of T cell responses to AZD1222 COVID-19 vaccine listed by TCRdb under 2021. Context from the whole study: A total of 240 or so trial participants underwent TCR sequencing, of whom about 210 had received two doses of AZD1222 and about 25 had received two doses of the MenACWY control vaccine. Enrollment into the trials was organized by age into subgroups of 18-55, 56-69 and 70-plus years, and those subgroups contained around 150, 28 and 57 TCR-sequenced participants, respectively.

The CDR3 regions of human TCRbeta chains were subjected to immunosequencing. The published analysis was carried out like this. TCRs in the repertoires were compared against a reference library of SARS-CoV-2-specific TCRs that had been generated with the MIRA antigen-specificity platform. Breadth meant the fraction of unique TCRs that were SARS-CoV-2-associated, whereas depth meant the fraction of total T cells that were SARS-CoV-2-associated. Using the MIRA data, each spike-specific TCR was assigned both to the spike region to which the TCR was reactive and to a CD4 or CD8 class. Log10-transformed breadth and depth values were compared by one-way ANOVA with Sidak's multiple comparisons tests. TCRdb took this table from immuneACCESS and kept in-frame rearrangements with V and J called. Such tables lack part of the clones; where checked against another copy, unresolved V genes explain under half of the gap, and the rest is unexplained. That table furnishes V, J and clone size, whereas the DNA furnished D and trimming. Within this sample are about 47,000 clones, with about 82% of them counted one time only. The ten largest clones add up to roughly a fifth of the sample.

Taken from the germline V gene, the CDR1 and CDR2 loops are SNHLY and FYNNEI. From its cysteine to its phenylalanine, the CDR3 spans 17 amino acids. Of the read, only the CDR3 DNA is kept; its 51 bases are in frame from base 1. The trim is 4 bases for V and 7 bases for J, with a gap of 23 bases between the germline ends. The sample's time point label is to be understood as: about 28 days (+/-7) after the second vaccine dose. What this sample's treatment or condition label stands for: meningococcal conjugate vaccine given as trial control. Samples from vaccinated people were obtained from the UK trials COV001 and COV002, which included a single-blind randomized controlled phase 2/3 trial of AZD1222 (ChAdOx1 nCoV-19) in healthy adults. Trial participant PBMC samples were collected at day 0 and day 28 after the second dose for TCRbeta chain sequencing. What the authors observed across the whole study: Reportedly, close to half of the unique spike-specific TCRs recognized epitopes lying outside the regions that are mutated in the B.1.351 and B.1.1.7 variants. The 56-69-year group was small, and its depth increase did not reach significance, likely because of low power. Spike-specific TCR breadth and depth rose significantly after two AZD1222 doses compared with day 0 and with MenACWY recipients. Participants were mostly white British, with more females than males. The authors suggested clonal diversity may have been underestimated. The vaccine-associated CD4 TCRs covered the entire spike protein, and the dominant responses fell in regions 160-218 and 743-854. Conclusions about previously exposed vaccinees were limited because only six AZD1222 recipients were SARS-CoV-2 seropositive at baseline. Because no samples from the day 14 peak response were available, repertoires could be characterized only after the peak T cell response.

The receptor's source is an adult who received the MenACWY meningococcal vaccine as a control. The chain links TRBV2 with TRBJ1-5; the D region possibly corresponds to TRBD1 (5 bases align). Here the sequenced sample was peripheral blood, taken 28 days after the second dose of the MenACWY control vaccine. CDR3 loop: CASSVWQGSSMAQPQHF. The DNA is TGTGCCAGCAGTGTATGGCAGGGATCGTCGATGGCCCAGCCCCAGCATTTT.